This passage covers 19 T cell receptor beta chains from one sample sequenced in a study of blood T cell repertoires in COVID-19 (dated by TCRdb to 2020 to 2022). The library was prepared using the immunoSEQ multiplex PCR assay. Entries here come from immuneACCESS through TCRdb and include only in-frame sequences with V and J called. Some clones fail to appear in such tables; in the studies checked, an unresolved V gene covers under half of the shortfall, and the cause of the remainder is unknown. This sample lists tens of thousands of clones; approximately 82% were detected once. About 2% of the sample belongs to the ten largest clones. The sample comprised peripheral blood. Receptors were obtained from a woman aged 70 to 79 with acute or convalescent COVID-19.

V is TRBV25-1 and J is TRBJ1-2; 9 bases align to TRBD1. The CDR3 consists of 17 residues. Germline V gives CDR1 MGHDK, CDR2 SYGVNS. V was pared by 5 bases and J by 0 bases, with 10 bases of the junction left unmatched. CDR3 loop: CASSYWDREVSNYGYTF. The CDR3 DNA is TGTGCCAGCAGTTACTGGGACAGGGAGGTTTCTAACTATGGCTACACCTTC.

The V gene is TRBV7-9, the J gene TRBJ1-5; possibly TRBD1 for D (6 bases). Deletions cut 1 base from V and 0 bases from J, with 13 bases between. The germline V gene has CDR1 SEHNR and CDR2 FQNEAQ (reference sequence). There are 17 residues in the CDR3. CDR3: CASSLGSQGNSNQPQHF. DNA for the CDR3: TGTGCCAGCAGCTTAGGATCACAGGGCAATAGCAATCAGCCCCAGCATTTT. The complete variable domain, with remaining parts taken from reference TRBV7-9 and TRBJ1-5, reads DTGVSQNPRHKITKRGQNVTFRCDPISEHNRLYWYRQTLGQGPEFLTYFQNEAQLEKSRLLSDRFSAERPKGSFSTLEIQRTEQGDSAMYLCASSLGSQGNSNQPQHFGDGTRLSIL.

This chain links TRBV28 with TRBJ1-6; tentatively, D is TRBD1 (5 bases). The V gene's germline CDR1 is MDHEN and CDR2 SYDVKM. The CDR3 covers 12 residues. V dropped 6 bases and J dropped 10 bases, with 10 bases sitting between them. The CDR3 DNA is TGTGCCAGCAGCACAGGAAGCTCACCCCTCCACTTT. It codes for CASSTGSSPLHF.

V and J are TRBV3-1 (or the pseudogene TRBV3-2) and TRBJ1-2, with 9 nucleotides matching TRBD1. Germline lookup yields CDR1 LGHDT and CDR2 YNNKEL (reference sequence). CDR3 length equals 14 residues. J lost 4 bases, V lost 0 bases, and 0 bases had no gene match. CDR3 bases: TGTGCCAGCAGCCAAGAGGGACAGGGCTATGGCTACACCTTC. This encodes CASSQEGQGYGYTF.

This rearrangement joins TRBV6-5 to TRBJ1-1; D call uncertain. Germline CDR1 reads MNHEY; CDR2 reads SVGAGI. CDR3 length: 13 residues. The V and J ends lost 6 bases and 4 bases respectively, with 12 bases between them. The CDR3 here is CASSLPGGTEAFF. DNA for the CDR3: TGTGCCAGCAGCCTCCCCGGTGGCACTGAAGCTTTCTTT.

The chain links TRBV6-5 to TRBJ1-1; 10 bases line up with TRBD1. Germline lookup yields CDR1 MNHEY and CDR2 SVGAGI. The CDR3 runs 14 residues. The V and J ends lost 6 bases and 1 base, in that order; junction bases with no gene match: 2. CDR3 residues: CASSRDRGNTEAFF. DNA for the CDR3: TGTGCCAGCAGCCGGGACAGGGGGAACACTGAAGCTTTCTTT.

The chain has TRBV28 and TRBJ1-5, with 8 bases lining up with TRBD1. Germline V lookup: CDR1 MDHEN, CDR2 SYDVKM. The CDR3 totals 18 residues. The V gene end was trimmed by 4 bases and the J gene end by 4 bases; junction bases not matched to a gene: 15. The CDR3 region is CASSSRDRSFKGNQPQHF. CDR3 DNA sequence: TGTGCCAGCAGTTCTCGGGACAGGTCGTTTAAGGGTAATCAGCCCCAGCATTTT. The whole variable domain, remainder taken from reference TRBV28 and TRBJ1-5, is DVKVTQSSRYLVKRTGEKVFLECVQDMDHENMFWYRQDPGLGLRLIYFSYDVKMKEKGDIPEGYSVSREKKERFSLILESASTNQTSMYLCASSSRDRSFKGNQPQHFGDGTRLSIL.

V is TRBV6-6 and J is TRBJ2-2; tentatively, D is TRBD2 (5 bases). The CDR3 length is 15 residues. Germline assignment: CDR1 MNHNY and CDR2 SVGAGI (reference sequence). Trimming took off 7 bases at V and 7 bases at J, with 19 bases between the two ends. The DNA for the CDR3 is TGTGCCAGCACCACAAGGGCGAGGGATCGCGGGGAGCTGTTTTTT. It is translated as CASTTRARDRGELFF.

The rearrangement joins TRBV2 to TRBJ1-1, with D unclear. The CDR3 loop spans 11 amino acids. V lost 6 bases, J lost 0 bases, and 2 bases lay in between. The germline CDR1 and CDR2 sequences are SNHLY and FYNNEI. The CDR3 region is CASSLNTEAFF. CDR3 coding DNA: TGTGCCAGCAGCTTGAACACTGAAGCTTTCTTT.

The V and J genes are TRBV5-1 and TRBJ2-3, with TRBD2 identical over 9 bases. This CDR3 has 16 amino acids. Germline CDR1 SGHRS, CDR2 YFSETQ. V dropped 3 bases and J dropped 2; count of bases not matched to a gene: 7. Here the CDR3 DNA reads TGCGCCAGCAGCTACCCGGGACTAGCCGACACAGATACGCAGTATTTT. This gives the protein CASSYPGLADTDTQYF.

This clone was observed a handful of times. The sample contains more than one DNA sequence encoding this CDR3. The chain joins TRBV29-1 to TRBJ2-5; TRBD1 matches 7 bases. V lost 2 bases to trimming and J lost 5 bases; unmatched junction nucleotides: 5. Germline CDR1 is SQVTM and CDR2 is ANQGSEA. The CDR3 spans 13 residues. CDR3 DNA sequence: TGCAGCGTTGAAATAGGGGGCGCGGAGACCCAGTACTTC. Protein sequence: CSVEIGGAETQYF.

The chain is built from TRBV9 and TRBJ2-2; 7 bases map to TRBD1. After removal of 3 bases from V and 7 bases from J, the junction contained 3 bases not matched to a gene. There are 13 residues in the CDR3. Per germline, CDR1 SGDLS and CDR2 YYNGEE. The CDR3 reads CASSGDSGGELFF. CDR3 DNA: TGTGCCAGCAGCGGGGACAGTGGCGGGGAGCTGTTTTTT.

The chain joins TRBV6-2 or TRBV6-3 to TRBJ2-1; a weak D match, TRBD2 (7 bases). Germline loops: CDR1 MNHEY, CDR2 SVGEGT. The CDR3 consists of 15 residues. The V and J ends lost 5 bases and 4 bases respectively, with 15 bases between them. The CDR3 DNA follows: TGTGCCAGCAGTACGCGCGGGGGCCCTTACAATGAGCAGTTCTTC. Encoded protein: CASSTRGGPYNEQFF.

The CDR3: CASSQVTYPSYEQYF. CDR3 nucleotides: TGTGCCAGCAGCCAAGTAACTTACCCCTCCTACGAGCAGTACTTC. The chain has TRBV3-1 (or the pseudogene TRBV3-2) and TRBJ2-7, with D hard to call. The germline gives CDR1 LGHDT, CDR2 YNNKEL (reference sequence). The CDR3 has 15 residues. Trimming shortened V by 1 base and J by 0 bases, and 10 bases separated the two germline ends.

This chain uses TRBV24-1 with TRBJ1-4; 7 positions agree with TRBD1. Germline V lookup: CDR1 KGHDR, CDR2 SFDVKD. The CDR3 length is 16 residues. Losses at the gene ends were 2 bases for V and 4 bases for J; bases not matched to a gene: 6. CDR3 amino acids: CATSDYTGTDNEKLFF. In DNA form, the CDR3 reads TGTGCCACCAGTGATTATACCGGGACAGATAATGAAAAACTGTTTTTT.

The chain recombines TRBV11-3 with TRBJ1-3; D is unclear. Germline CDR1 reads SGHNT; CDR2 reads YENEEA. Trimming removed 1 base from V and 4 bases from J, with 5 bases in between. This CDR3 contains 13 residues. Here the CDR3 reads CASSLVRGNTIYF. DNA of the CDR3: TGTGCCAGCAGCTTAGTACGGGGAAACACCATATATTTT.

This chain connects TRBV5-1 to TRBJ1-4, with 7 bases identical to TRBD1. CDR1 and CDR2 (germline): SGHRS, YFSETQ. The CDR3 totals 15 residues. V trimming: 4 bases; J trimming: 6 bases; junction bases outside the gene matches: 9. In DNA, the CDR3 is TGCGCCAGCAGCCCAGGGGGTCGAGATGATGAAAAACTGTTTTTT. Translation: CASSPGGRDDEKLFF.

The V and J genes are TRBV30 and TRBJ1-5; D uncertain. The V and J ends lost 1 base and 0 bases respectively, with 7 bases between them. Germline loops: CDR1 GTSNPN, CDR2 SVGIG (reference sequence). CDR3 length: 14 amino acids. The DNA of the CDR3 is TGTGCCTGGAGTGGACACCTTAGCAATCAGCCCCAGCATTTT. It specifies CAWSGHLSNQPQHF.

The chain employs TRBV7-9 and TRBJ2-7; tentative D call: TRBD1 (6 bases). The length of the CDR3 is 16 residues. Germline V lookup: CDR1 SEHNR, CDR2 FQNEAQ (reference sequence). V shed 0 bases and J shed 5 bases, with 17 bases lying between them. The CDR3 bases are TGTGCCAGCAGCTTAGCGCTGAGGACAGTGGGCCACGAGCAGTACTTC. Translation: CASSLALRTVGHEQYF.